The 6 T cell receptor beta chains below were found in one sample sequenced in a study of T cells in Graves' hyperthyroidism and ophthalmopathy. Amplification of TCR beta CDR3 regions was performed using RNA transcripts as template. First-round RT-PCR of the TCR CDR3 relied on the HTBI primer set. One entry per CDR3 protein results from TCRdb running MiXCR on the multiplex PCR reads. The sample lists roughly 93,000 distinct CDR3 sequences, roughly 56% seen once, with 25% to 30% in the top ten. Input material: blood. The source is a middle-aged woman with Graves' hyperthyroidism.

With respect to this clonotype: This is likely a read error, given that the CDR3 carries no conserved phenylalanine or tryptophan at its end. The DNA is omitted, as the CDR3 cannot be located on it reliably, and the CDR3 follows TCRdb's listing. The chain joins TRBV7-8 to TRBJ1-3; TRBD1 is the table's D call and was not checked against the DNA. Both ends counted, the CDR3 spans 9 residues. The germline CDR1 and CDR2 sequences are SGHVS and FQNEAQ. The CDR3 region is CASSLVVSG.

The chain carries TRBV24-1 and TRBJ2-7; maybe TRBD2 (5 bases). V lost 5 bases and J 0 bases, leaving 16 bases between the germline ends. In germline, CDR1 is KGHDR, CDR2 SFDVKD. The length of the CDR3 is 16 residues. The CDR3 DNA reads TGTGCCACCAGTGGCTTAGCGCCTAACTACTCCTACGAGCAGTACTTC. Amino acid sequence: CATSGLAPNYSYEQYF.

J is TRBJ1-1 and V is TRBV7-2, with TRBD1 as a possible D gene (5 bases). CDR1 is SGHTA, CDR2 FQGNSA, per germline. This CDR3 region has 13 residues. V lost 8 bases and J 4 bases, leaving 14 bases between the germline ends. CDR3 sequence (DNA): TGTGCCAGCTCTCCAGGGACGGGCACTGAAGCTTTCTTT. Amino acid sequence: CASSPGTGTEAFF. Full variable domain (outside the CDR3, taken from reference TRBV7-2 and TRBJ1-1): GAGVSQSPSNKVTEKGKDVELRCDPISGHTALYWYRQSLGQGLEFLIYFQGNSAPDKSGLPSDRFSAERTGGSVSTLTIQRTQQEDSAVYLCASSPGTGTEAFFGQGTRLTVV.

The chain employs TRBV7-8 and TRBJ2-3; D not resolved. V gave up 1 base and J gave up 1 base, with 3 bases separating them. There are 13 residues in the CDR3. CDR1 SGHVS and CDR2 FQNEAQ come from the germline V gene. This chain's CDR3 is CASSLDGTDTQYF. The CDR3 coding sequence is TGTGCCAGCAGCTTAGACGGCACAGATACGCAGTATTTT.

In DNA, the CDR3 is TGTGCCAGCAGCTTAAGATCCCCCCATAACCTCGTGACTGAAGCTTTCTTT. Translation gives CASSLRSPHNLVTEAFF. The rearrangement links TRBV11-2 to TRBJ1-1; D is uncertain. The CDR3 is 17 residues long. V lost 2 bases to trimming and J lost 5 bases, with 21 bases between them. CDR1 is SGHAT and CDR2 is FQNNGV in the germline V gene.

This chain links TRBV7-9 with TRBJ2-5; D may be TRBD2 (7 bases). Per the germline V gene, CDR1 is SEHNR and CDR2 is FQNEAQ (reference sequence). Trimming removed 6 bases from V and 7 bases from J, with 18 bases in between. There are 14 residues in the CDR3. CDR3 sequence: CASSPSGGGTTQYF. CDR3 nucleotides: TGTGCCAGCAGTCCCAGTGGCGGGGGCACGACCCAGTACTTC.